Reported below is one TCR beta chain. This clonotype was recorded many times. The antigen it binds to is not known. Within one base of it there is no much larger clone, and no base qualities were kept. To demonstrate the VDJtools post-analysis software, TCR beta repertoires were profiled from the peripheral blood of about 14 young patients with multiple sclerosis. Multiple sclerosis patients were children and adolescents aged roughly 6 to 16 years. The CDR3 sequence holds 17 residues, the cysteine and phenylalanine included. Just CDR3 DNA is preserved here, 51 bases in frame from base 1. The V end gives up 4 bases and the J end 4 bases, leaving 16 bases in the junction not matched to a gene. CDR1 and CDR2 were assigned from the germline V gene (reference sequence) as LGHDT and YNNKEL. Library creation used PCR. The sequencer listed for this sample is Illumina HiSeq 2500. Unique molecular identifiers were incorporated into TCR beta cDNA libraries to reduce PCR and sequencing biases. Per 1 to 10 million input T cells, roughly 0.5 million cDNA molecules were obtained, such that each molecule approximated one T cell. Patient libraries were prepared and sequenced with the same protocol used for the earlier healthy control dataset. Within a given batch, samples were prepared together, multiplexed and sequenced on the same HiSeq lane. The study's own analysis went as follows. MIGEC handled the raw barcoded reads, throwing out single-read molecular identifier groups before consensus assembly and CDR3 extraction. VDJtools was used for post-analysis of the clonotype tables, with diversity normalized by down-sampling every dataset to the smallest sample size. To correct batch-related cross-sample contamination, repertoire overlap clustering matched CDR3 amino acid sequences but not nucleotide sequences. TCRdb's own reprocessing of the public reads used fastp at Q25 and MiXCR and kept productive beta chains. Identical CDR3 protein sequences are pooled into one entry, listed with their most common genes and DNA. The V and J calls come from TCRdb's annotation, not from the publication. This sample lists about 210,000 distinct CDR3 sequences; 29% were detected once. The ten largest clonotypes hold 3.4% of the sample.

The sample originates from a study of post-analysis software for immune sequencing data (dated by TCRdb to the mid-2010s). About the study as a whole: The recorded disease courses included relapsing-remitting, secondary progressive and progressive-relapsing multiple sclerosis, and some patients had no subtype annotation. The patient repertoires were compared against around eleven previously published healthy control repertoires obtained from donors aged roughly 6 to 28 years. A subset of samples was prepared in parallel using single-end sample barcoding, then pooled and co-amplified after Illumina adapter ligation. Paper-wide results and their limitations: Significantly lower normalized Chao1 diversity was found in multiple sclerosis patients than in controls, suggesting substantial peripheral T-cell clonal expansion. Significantly higher frequencies in patients than in controls were found for roughly 5 TRBV segments, including TRBV5-6, TRBV5-1 and TRBV20-1. The control group was slightly older than the multiple sclerosis patient group. Direct clustering with F measure revealed strong co-clustering of samples prepared in the same batch, which led to a batch-effect correction.

The source is a girl aged 2 to 17 with multiple sclerosis. The V gene is TRBV3-1 and the J gene is TRBJ2-7; 7 of the junction bases match TRBD1. The sequenced sample consisted of blood. Read as DNA, the sequence is TGTGCCAGCAGCCCCCCGCGGATTCGGGGACAGACGTACGAGCAGTACTTC. It translates to CASSPPRIRGQTYEQYF.